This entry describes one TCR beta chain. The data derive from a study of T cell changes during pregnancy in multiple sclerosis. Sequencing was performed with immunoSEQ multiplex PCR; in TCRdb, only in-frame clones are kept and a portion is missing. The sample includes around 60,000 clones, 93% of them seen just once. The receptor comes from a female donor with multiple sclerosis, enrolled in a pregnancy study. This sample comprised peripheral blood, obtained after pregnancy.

For the CDR3, the DNA is TGTGCCAGCCGGGACTCTGGGGCCAACGTCCTGACTTTC. This gives the protein CASRDSGANVLTF. The chain recombines TRBV6-6 with TRBJ2-6, with D possibly matching TRBD2 (5 bases). Germline V CDR1 and CDR2: MNHNY, SVGAGI (reference sequence). V lost 8 bases to trimming and J lost 0 bases, with 5 bases between them. CDR3 size: 13 residues.